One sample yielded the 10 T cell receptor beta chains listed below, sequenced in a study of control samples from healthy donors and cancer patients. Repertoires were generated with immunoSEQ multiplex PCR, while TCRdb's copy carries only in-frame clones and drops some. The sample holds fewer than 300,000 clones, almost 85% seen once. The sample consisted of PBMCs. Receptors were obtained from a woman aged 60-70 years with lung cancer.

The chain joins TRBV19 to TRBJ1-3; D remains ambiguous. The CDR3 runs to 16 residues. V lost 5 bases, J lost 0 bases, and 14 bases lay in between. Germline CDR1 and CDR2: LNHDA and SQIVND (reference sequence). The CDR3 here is CASSRTATNSGNTIYF. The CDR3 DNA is TGTGCCAGTAGTCGCACAGCTACTAACTCTGGAAACACCATATATTTT.

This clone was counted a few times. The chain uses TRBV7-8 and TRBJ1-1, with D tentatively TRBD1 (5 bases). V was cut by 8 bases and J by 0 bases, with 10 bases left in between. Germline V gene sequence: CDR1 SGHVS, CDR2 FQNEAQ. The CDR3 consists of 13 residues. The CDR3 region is CASLQGMNTEAFF. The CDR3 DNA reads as TGTGCCAGCCTCCAGGGCATGAACACTGAAGCTTTCTTT.

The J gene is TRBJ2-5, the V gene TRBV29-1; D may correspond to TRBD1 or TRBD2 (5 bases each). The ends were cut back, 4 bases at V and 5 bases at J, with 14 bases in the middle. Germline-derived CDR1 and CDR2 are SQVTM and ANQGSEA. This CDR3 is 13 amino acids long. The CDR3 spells CSVVMGWGETQYF. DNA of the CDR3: TGCAGCGTTGTAATGGGGTGGGGGGAGACCCAGTACTTC.

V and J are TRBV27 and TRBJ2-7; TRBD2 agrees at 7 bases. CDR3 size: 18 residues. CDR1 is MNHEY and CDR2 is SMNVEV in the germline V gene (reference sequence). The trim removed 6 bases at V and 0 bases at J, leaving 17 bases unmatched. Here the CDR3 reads CASSQRQTSDSFSYEQYF. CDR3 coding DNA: TGTGCCAGCAGCCAACGTCAAACTAGCGACTCTTTCTCCTACGAGCAGTACTTC.

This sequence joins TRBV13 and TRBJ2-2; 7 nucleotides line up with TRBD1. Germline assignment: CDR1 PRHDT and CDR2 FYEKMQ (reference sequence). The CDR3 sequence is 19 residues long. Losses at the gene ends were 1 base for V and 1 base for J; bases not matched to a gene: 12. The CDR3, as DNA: TGTGCCAGCAGCTTAGACCCCAACAGGGGTCTGGGGAACACCGGGGAGCTGTTTTTT. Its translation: CASSLDPNRGLGNTGELFF.

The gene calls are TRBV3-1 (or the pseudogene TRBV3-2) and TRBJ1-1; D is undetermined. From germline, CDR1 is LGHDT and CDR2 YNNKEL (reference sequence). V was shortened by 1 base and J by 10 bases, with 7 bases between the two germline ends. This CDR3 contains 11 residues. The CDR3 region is CASSQGGRAFF. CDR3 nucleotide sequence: TGTGCCAGCAGCCAAGGAGGGAGAGCTTTCTTT.

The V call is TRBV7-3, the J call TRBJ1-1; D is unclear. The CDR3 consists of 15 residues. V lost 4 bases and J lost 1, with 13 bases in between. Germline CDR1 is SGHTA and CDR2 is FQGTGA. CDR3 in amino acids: CASSSGSWGNTEAFF. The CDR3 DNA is TGTGCCAGCAGCTCAGGTTCATGGGGGAACACTGAAGCTTTCTTT.

CDR3 protein: CASSRTSGVTGELFF. The DNA for the CDR3 is TGTGCCAGCAGCCGAACTAGCGGGGTTACCGGGGAGCTGTTTTTT. The chain combines TRBV7-3 with TRBJ2-2, with TRBD2 matching 10 bases. The ends lost 5 bases at V and 5 bases at J; junction bases unmatched: 5. Germline loops: CDR1 SGHTA, CDR2 FQGTGA. The CDR3 length is 15 residues.

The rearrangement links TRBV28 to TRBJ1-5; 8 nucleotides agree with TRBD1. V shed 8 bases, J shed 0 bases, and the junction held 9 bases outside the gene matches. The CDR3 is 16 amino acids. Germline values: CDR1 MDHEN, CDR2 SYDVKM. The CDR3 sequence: CASGTGALPSNQPQHF. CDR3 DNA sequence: TGTGCCAGCGGGACAGGCGCCCTCCCTAGCAATCAGCCCCAGCATTTT.

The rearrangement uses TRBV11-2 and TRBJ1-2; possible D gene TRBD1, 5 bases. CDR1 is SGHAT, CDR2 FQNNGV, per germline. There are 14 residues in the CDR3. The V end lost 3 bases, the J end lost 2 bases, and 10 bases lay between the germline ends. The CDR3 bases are TGTGCCAGCAGCTTTGGTCAGGGAAACTATGGCTACACCTTC. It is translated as CASSFGQGNYGYTF.